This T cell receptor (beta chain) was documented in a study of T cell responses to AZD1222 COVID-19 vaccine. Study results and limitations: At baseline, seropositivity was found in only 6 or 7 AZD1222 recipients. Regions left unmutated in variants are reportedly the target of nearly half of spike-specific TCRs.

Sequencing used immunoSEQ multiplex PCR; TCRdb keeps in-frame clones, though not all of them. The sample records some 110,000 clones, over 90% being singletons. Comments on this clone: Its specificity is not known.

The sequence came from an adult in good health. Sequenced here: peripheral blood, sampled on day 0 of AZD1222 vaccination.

CDR3 region: CSASRSLNEQFF. As DNA, the CDR3 is TGCAGTGCTAGTCGCAGTCTGAATGAGCAGTTCTTC. The rearrangement links TRBV20-1 to TRBJ2-1; D is ambiguous. The V gene's germline CDR1 is DFQATT and CDR2 SNEGSKA (reference sequence). This CDR3 comprises 12 residues. Trimming left V 3 bases short and J 7 bases short, with 10 bases between.